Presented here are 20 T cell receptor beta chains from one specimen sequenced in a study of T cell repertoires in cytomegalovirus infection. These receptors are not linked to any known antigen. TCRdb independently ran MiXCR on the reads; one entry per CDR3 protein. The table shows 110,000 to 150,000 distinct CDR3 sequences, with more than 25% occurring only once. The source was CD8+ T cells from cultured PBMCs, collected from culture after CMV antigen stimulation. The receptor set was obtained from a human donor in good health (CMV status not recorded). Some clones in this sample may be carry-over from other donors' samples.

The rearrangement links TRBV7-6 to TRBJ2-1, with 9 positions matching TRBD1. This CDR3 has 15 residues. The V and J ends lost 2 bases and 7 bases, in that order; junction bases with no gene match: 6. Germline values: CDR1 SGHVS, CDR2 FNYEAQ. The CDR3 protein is CASSLQQGALNEQFF. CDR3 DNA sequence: TGTGCCAGCAGCTTACAACAGGGGGCCCTGAATGAGCAGTTCTTC.

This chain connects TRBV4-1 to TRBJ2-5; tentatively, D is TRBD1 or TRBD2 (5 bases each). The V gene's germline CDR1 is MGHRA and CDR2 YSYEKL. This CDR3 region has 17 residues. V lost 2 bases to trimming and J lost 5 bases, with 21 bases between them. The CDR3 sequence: CASSQQKGDPLLETQYF. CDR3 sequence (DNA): TGCGCCAGCAGCCAACAAAAAGGGGACCCTCTTCTTGAGACCCAGTACTTC.

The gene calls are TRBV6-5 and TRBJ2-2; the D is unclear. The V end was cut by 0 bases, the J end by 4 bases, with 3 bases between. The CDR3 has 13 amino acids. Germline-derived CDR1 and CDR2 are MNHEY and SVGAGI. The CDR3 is CASSYSATGELFF. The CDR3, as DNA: TGTGCCAGCAGTTACTCGGCCACCGGGGAGCTGTTTTTT.

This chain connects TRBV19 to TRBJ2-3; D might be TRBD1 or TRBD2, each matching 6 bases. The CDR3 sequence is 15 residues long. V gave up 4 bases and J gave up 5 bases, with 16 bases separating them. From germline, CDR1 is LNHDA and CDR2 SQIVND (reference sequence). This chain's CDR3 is CASSKSRRGGDTQYF. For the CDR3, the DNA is TGTGCCAGTAGTAAATCCCGCAGGGGAGGAGATACGCAGTATTTT.

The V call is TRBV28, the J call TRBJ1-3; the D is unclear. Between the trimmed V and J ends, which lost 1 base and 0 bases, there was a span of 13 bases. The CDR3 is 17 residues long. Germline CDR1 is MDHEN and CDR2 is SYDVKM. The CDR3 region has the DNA TGTGCCAGCAGTTTATCAGGAGCGTTTTACTCTGGAAACACCATATATTTT. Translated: CASSLSGAFYSGNTIYF.

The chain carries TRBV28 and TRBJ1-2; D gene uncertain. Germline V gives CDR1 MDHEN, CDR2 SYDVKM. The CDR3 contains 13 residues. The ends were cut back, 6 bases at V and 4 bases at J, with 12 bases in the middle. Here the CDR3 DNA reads TGTGCCAGCAGGATTAGGGTCGGCTATGGCTACACCTTC. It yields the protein CASRIRVGYGYTF.

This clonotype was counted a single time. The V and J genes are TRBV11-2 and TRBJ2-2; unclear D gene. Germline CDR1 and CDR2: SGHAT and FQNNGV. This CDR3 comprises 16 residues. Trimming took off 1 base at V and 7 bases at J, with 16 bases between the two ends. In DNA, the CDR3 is TGTGCCAGCAGCTTAGGGGGAAGATCTTCGGGCGGGGAGCTGTTTTTT. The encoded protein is CASSLGGRSSGGELFF.

DNA of the CDR3: TGTGCCAGCAGCCAACAGGGGGAGGAAAAACTGTTTTTT. This codes for CASSQQGEEKLFF. The V gene is TRBV27, the J gene TRBJ1-4, with TRBD1 matching 8 bases. CDR1 is MNHEY, CDR2 SMNVEV, per germline (reference sequence). The CDR3 length is 13 residues. After removal of 6 bases from V and 8 bases from J, the junction contained 5 bases not matched to a gene.

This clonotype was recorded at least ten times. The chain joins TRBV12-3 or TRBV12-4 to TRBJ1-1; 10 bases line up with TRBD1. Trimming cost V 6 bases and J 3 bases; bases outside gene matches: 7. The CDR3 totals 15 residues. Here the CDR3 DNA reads TGTGCCAGCAGCAACCCGGGACAGGGGTACACTGAAGCTTTCTTT. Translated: CASSNPGQGYTEAFF.

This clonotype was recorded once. CDR3: CATSPTWGARAPLHF. As DNA, the CDR3 is TGTGCCACCAGCCCCACCTGGGGCGCTCGGGCTCCCCTCCACTTT. V usage is TRBV15 and J usage is TRBJ1-6, with a weak D call TRBD1 (5 bases). This CDR3 region has 15 residues. Per germline, CDR1 LNHNV and CDR2 YYDKDF (reference sequence). V was pared by 5 bases and J by 13 bases, with 21 bases between.

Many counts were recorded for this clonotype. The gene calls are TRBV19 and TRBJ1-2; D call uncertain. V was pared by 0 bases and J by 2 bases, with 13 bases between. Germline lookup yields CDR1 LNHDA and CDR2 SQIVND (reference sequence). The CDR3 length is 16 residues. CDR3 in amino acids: CASSIDVATVNYGYTF. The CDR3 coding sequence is TGTGCCAGTAGTATAGATGTCGCGACGGTGAACTATGGCTACACCTTC.

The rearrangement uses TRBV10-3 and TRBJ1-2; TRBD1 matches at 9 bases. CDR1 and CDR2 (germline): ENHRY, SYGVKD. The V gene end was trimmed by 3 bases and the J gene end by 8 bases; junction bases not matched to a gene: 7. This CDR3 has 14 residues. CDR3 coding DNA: TGTGCCATCAGTGATTTCGGGACAGGGCACGGCTACACCTTC. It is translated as CAISDFGTGHGYTF.

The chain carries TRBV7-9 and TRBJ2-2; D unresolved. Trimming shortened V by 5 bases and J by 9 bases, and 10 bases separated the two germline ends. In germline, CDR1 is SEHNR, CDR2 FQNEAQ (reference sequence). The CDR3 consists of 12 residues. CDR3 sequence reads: CASSLNGWELFF. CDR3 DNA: TGTGCCAGCAGCCTCAACGGTTGGGAGCTGTTTTTT.

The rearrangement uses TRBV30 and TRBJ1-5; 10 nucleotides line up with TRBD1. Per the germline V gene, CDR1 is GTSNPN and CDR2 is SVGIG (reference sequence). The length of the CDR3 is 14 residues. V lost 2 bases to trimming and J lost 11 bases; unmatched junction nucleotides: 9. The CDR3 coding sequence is TGTGCCTGGAGTAGGGGACAGGGGACAGACTCCCAGCATTTT. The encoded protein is CAWSRGQGTDSQHF. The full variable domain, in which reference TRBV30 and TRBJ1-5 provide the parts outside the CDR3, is SQTIHQWPATLVQPVGSPLSLECTVEGTSNPNLYWYRQAAGRGLQLLFYSVGIGQISSEVPQNLSASRPQDRQFILSSKKLLLSDSGFYLCAWSRGQGTDSQHFGDGTRLSIL.

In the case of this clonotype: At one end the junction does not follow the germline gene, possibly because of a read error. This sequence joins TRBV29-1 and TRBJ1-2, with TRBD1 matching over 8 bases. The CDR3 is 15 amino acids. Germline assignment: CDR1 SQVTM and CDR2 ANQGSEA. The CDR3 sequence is CSVEVDRENNYGYTF. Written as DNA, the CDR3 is TGCAGCGTAGAAGTGGACAGGGAGAATAACTATGGCTACACCTTC.

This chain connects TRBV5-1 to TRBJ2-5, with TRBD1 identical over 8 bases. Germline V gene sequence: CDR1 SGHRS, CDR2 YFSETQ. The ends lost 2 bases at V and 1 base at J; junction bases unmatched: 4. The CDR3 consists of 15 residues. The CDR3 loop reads CASSFAGQGQETQYF. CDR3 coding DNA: TGCGCCAGCAGCTTTGCCGGACAGGGCCAAGAGACCCAGTACTTC.

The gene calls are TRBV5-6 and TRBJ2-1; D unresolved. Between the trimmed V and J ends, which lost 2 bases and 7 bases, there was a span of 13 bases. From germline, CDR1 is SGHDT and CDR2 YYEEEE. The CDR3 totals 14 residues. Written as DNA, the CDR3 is TGTGCCAGCAGCTTCGACTCCTTTGGGAATGAGCAGTTCTTC. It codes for CASSFDSFGNEQFF.

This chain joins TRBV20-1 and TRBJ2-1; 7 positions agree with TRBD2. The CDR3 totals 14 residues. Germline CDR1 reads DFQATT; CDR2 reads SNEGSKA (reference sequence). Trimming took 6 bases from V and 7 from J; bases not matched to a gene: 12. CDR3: CSAHPRDYRNEQFF. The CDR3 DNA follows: TGCAGTGCCCACCCCCGGGACTACCGGAATGAGCAGTTCTTC.

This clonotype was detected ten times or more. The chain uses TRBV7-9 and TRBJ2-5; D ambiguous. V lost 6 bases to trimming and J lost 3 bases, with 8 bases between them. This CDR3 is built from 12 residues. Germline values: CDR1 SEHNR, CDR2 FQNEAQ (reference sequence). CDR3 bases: TGTGCCAGCAGTCTGGCGGAAGAGACCCAGTACTTC. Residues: CASSLAEETQYF.

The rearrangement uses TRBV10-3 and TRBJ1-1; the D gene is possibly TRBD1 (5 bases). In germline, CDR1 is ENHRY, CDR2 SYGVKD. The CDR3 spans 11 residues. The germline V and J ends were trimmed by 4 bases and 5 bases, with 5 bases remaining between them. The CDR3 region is CAISGGTEAFF. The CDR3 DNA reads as TGTGCCATCAGTGGGGGGACTGAAGCTTTCTTT.